This entry describes one TCR beta chain. This entry is derived from a study of technical replicates of blood from several donors. The data were produced by immunoSEQ multiplex PCR, yet TCRdb's version contains in-frame clones alone and is incomplete. The data contain 65,000 to 85,000 clones, around nine tenths of them singletons. Germline V gene data show CDR1 as MNHEY and CDR2 as SVGAGI. V trimming: 5 bases; J trimming: 1 base; junction bases outside the gene matches: 2. The CDR3 length is 14 residues. The chain uses TRBV6-5 and TRBJ2-4; 7 nucleotides line up with TRBD1. This sequence originates from a human donor in good health. Sequenced sample: T cells isolated from PBMCs. The CDR3 DNA follows: TGTGCCAGCAGTCAGACAGGGGCCAAAAACATTCAGTACTTC. Its translation is CASSQTGAKNIQYF.